The present entry profiles one T cell receptor beta chain with its context. The antigen is undetermined. The data are from a study of cytomegalovirus exposure and HLA in healthy donors. 60 Vbeta and 13 Jbeta primers were used in PCR. Sequencing was performed with immunoSEQ multiplex PCR; in TCRdb, only in-frame clones are kept and a portion is missing. This sample has approximately 120,000 clones, with roughly 81% found just once. Study outcomes and limitations: There were three CMV-associated chains whose specificity for CMV antigens was confirmed in vitro.

This CDR3 comprises 19 residues. This TCR came from a woman between 25 and 40 years old in good health and CMV-seronegative. The sequenced sample consisted of PBMCs. The chain combines TRBV1 with TRBJ2-2; whether TRBD2, the table's D call, matches the DNA was not checked. TRBV1 is flagged as a pseudogene. The CDR3 region is CTSSHDGASGGLNTGELFF. CDR3 nucleotide sequence: TGCACCAGCAGCCACGATGGGGCTAGCGGGGGGCTCAACACCGGGGAGCTGTTTTTT.